This entry lists 22 T cell receptor beta chains sequenced from one sample in a study of identical twins listed by TCRdb under 2016. To prepare the library, 5' RACE was applied. Sequenced on an Illumina HiSeq 2000. The public reads were reprocessed in TCRdb via fastp at Q25 and MiXCR, keeping in-frame beta chains. Each entry merges the rows of one CDR3 protein and shows their most common DNA and genes. This sample is represented by around 340,000 distinct CDR3 sequences; more than 9% of them were singletons. The biggest ten clones account for approximately 7.5% of the sample. These data were also filed under a second study, of yellow fever vaccine responses in identical twins.

The specimen sequenced was CD8+ T cells sorted from blood. These receptors originate from a woman aged 18-29 years in good health.

The chain employs TRBV25-1 and TRBJ1-2, with no clear D. Germline CDR1 and CDR2: MGHDK and SYGVNS. This CDR3 region has 12 residues. The germline V and J ends were trimmed by 2 bases and 7 bases, with 8 bases remaining between them. CDR3 bases: TGTGCCAGCAGTGAAACCCTCGGTGGCTACACCTTC. Translation gives CASSETLGGYTF.

The chain couples TRBV15 to TRBJ2-2; tentatively, D is TRBD1 (5 bases). Germline V gene data show CDR1 as LNHNV and CDR2 as YYDKDF (reference sequence). The CDR3 has 15 residues. Trimming stripped 6 bases from V and 3 bases from J, with 14 bases between. The CDR3 DNA sequence: TGTGCCACCAGGCAGGGCCCCTCTTACACCGGGGAGCTGTTTTTT. The encoded protein is CATRQGPSYTGELFF.

This clonotype has only a few counts. This chain joins TRBV20-1 and TRBJ1-5, with a weak D call TRBD1 (6 bases). V lost 0 bases and J lost 6, with 15 bases in between. The length of the CDR3 is 15 residues. CDR1 is DFQATT, CDR2 SNEGSKA, per germline (reference sequence). CDR3 DNA: TGCAGTGCTAGAGATGGGCGGGGGGGCTCTCAGCCCCAGCATTTT. Its protein product is CSARDGRGGSQPQHF.

The sample holds a few counts of this clonotype. The chain couples TRBV6-5 to TRBJ2-3; possibly TRBD1 for D (6 bases). TRBJ1-5 matches the DNA end more closely, so the J call is doubtful. Germline lookup yields CDR1 MNHEY and CDR2 SVGAGI. This CDR3 contains 14 residues. CDR3 in DNA: TGTGCCAGCAGTTTAGCACAGGGCACAGATACGCAGCATTTT. Translating it yields CASSLAQGTDTQHF.

The sample holds a few counts of this clonotype. The chain combines TRBV7-8 with TRBJ1-6; 7 nucleotides align to TRBD1. The germline V gene encodes CDR1 SGHVS and CDR2 FQNEAQ. The CDR3 loop spans 15 amino acids. The V gene end was trimmed by 5 bases and the J gene end by 5 bases; junction bases not matched to a gene: 6. CDR3 sequence: CASSPRDSDNSPLHF. The DNA of the CDR3 is TGTGCCAGCAGCCCCCGGGACAGTGATAATTCACCCCTCCACTTT.

There are many counts of this clonotype. This chain links TRBV4-1 with TRBJ2-7, with 7 bases that match TRBD1. Germline V gene lookup returns CDR1 MGHRA and CDR2 YSYEKL. The V segment lost 3 bases and the J segment 2 bases; nucleotides outside the gene matches: 4. The CDR3 consists of 14 residues. CDR3 nucleotide sequence: TGCGCCAGCAGCCATGCCGGGACAGCCTACGAGCAGTACTTC. This sequence encodes CASSHAGTAYEQYF.

This clonotype came up many times. The chain recombines TRBV6-4 with TRBJ2-3; D remains unclear. Germline CDR1 MRHNA, CDR2 SNTAGT. V gave up 7 bases and J gave up 2 bases, with 13 bases separating them. The CDR3 has 14 residues. Written as DNA, the CDR3 is TGTGCCAGCAAGGCTGGCGGAACCACAGATACGCAGTATTTT. Translated: CASKAGGTTDTQYF.

This clonotype was counted only a few times. This rearrangement joins TRBV20-1 to TRBJ2-7; TRBD2 matches at 13 bases. The CDR3 extends over 17 amino acids. The ends lost 1 base at V and 1 base at J; junction bases unmatched: 7. The germline gives CDR1 DFQATT, CDR2 SNEGSKA (reference sequence). CDR3 coding DNA: TGCAGTGCTAGAGGTACCGGGACTAGCGGGGAATCCTACGAGCAGTACTTC. This codes for CSARGTGTSGESYEQYF.

This chain links TRBV12-3 or TRBV12-4 with TRBJ2-7; TRBD1 might be the D (6 bases). The ends were cut back, 2 bases at V and 7 bases at J, with 15 bases in the middle. The CDR3 covers 14 residues. The CDR3 spells CASSLWGLGLEQYF. The CDR3, as DNA: TGTGCCAGCAGTTTATGGGGGCTCGGTCTTGAGCAGTACTTC.

This chain links TRBV7-2 with TRBJ2-1; unclear D gene. V shed 2 bases and J shed 8 bases, with 10 bases lying between them. The germline V gene has CDR1 SGHTA and CDR2 FQGNSA. The CDR3 contains 13 residues. The CDR3 coding sequence is TGTGCCAGCAGCTTATGGGCCAGGTATGAGCAGTTCTTC. As protein: CASSLWARYEQFF.

There are many counts of this clonotype. The chain carries TRBV5-6 and TRBJ2-2, with 9 bases lining up with TRBD2. The germline CDR1 and CDR2 sequences are SGHDT and YYEEEE. This CDR3 comprises 14 residues. Trimming cost V 4 bases and J 4 bases; bases outside gene matches: 2. The CDR3 coding sequence is TGTGCCAGCAGCCTTAGCGGGAGCACCGGGGAGCTGTTTTTT. It is translated as CASSLSGSTGELFF.

This clonotype was seen at least ten times. V is TRBV4-1 and J is TRBJ1-6, with D unclear. The CDR3 extends over 16 amino acids. Germline values: CDR1 MGHRA, CDR2 YSYEKL. V dropped 1 base and J dropped 8 bases, with 15 bases sitting between them. CDR3 amino acids: CASSQGSALRDSPLHF. The CDR3, as DNA: TGCGCCAGCAGCCAAGGCAGCGCCCTGCGGGATTCACCCCTCCACTTT.

This clonotype was observed a handful of times. The chain carries TRBV15 and TRBJ2-3; D not resolved. The V gene's germline CDR1 is LNHNV and CDR2 YYDKDF (reference sequence). This CDR3 contains 14 residues. V was cut by 0 bases and J by 6 bases, with 10 bases left in between. The CDR3 protein is CATSRDHADDTQYF. The CDR3 nucleotides read TGTGCCACCAGCAGAGATCATGCGGACGATACGCAGTATTTT.

This clonotype was counted only a few times. The chain has TRBV2 and TRBJ1-5; D not certain. This CDR3 has 16 amino acids. Germline V CDR1 and CDR2: SNHLY, FYNNEI. Deletions cut 1 base from V and 1 base from J, with 11 bases between. The CDR3 DNA sequence: TGTGCCAGCAGTGAAGAAGCGGAGATGAGCAATCAGCCCCAGCATTTT. This gives the protein CASSEEAEMSNQPQHF.

Ten or more counts support this clonotype. The chain has TRBV6-1 and TRBJ2-3; 9 bases match TRBD2. The CDR3 length is 15 residues. V shed 1 base and J 4 bases; nucleotides not matched to a gene: 3. The germline CDR1 and CDR2 sequences are MNHNS and SASEGT. CDR3 in DNA: TGTGCCAGCAGTGAAGGGGCGGGGGGGCCAGATACGCAGTATTTT. Protein product: CASSEGAGGPDTQYF.

This chain's CDR3 is CASREVLRDGYFNTEAFF. The CDR3 DNA sequence: TGTGCCAGCAGAGAAGTCCTGCGGGACGGATATTTTAACACTGAAGCTTTCTTT. J is TRBJ1-1 and V is TRBV12-3 or TRBV12-4; possible D gene TRBD1, 5 bases. This CDR3 has 18 amino acids. Trimming took 6 bases from V and 2 from J, leaving 25 bases between them.

This clonotype was detected a few times. The rearrangement joins TRBV4-1 to TRBJ1-3; D perhaps matches TRBD1 (6 bases). Trimming pared 3 bases from V and 0 bases from J, leaving 21 bases between. The germline CDR1 and CDR2 sequences are MGHRA and YSYEKL. This CDR3 region has 19 residues. This chain's CDR3 is CASSQITGTLLFSGNTIYF. The CDR3, as DNA: TGCGCCAGCAGCCAGATAACCGGGACACTCTTGTTCTCTGGAAACACCATATATTTT.

In this sample, this clonotype turned up many times. The V call is TRBV9, the J call TRBJ2-3; weak D call: TRBD2 (5 bases). The ends were cut back, 0 bases at V and 5 bases at J, with 7 bases in the middle. CDR3 length equals 13 residues. CDR1 is SGDLS and CDR2 is YYNGEE in the germline V gene. CDR3 bases: TGTGCCAGCAGCGTAGCCCGGGAAGATACGCAGTATTTT. Translated: CASSVAREDTQYF.

The chain couples TRBV13 to TRBJ2-7, with 11 bases fitting TRBD2. This CDR3 contains 15 residues. CDR1 and CDR2 from the germline V gene are PRHDT and FYEKMQ (reference sequence). V shed 5 bases, J shed 2 bases, and the junction held 5 bases outside the gene matches. CDR3 nucleotide sequence: TGTGCCAGCAGCACTGGGACTAGCGGTCCCTACGAGCAGTACTTC. It specifies CASSTGTSGPYEQYF.

DNA of the CDR3: TGTGCAGGGCGTATAGGAGAGACCCAGTACTTC. Translated, it gives CAGRIGETQYF. The chain combines TRBV25-1 with TRBJ2-5; no firm D call. Germline V gene data show CDR1 as MGHDK and CDR2 as SYGVNS. This CDR3 spans 11 amino acids.

This clonotype was observed many times. This rearrangement joins TRBV12-3 or TRBV12-4 to TRBJ2-3; TRBD2 matches at 8 bases. This CDR3 is built from 16 residues. Trimming cost V 10 bases and J 0 bases; bases outside gene matches: 12. The DNA for the CDR3 is TGTGCCATCGATCCCGGGTCGGGGGGGAGCACAGATACGCAGTATTTT. As protein: CAIDPGSGGSTDTQYF.

In this sample, this clonotype turned up a few times. J is TRBJ2-7 and V is TRBV13; TRBD2 aligns across 10 bases. Germline V CDR1 and CDR2: PRHDT, FYEKMQ (reference sequence). J lost 7 bases, V lost 6 bases, and 9 bases had no gene match. The CDR3 runs 14 residues. The CDR3 sequence: CASREAGGPLEQYF. For the CDR3, the DNA is TGTGCCAGCAGAGAAGCGGGAGGGCCCCTTGAGCAGTACTTC.